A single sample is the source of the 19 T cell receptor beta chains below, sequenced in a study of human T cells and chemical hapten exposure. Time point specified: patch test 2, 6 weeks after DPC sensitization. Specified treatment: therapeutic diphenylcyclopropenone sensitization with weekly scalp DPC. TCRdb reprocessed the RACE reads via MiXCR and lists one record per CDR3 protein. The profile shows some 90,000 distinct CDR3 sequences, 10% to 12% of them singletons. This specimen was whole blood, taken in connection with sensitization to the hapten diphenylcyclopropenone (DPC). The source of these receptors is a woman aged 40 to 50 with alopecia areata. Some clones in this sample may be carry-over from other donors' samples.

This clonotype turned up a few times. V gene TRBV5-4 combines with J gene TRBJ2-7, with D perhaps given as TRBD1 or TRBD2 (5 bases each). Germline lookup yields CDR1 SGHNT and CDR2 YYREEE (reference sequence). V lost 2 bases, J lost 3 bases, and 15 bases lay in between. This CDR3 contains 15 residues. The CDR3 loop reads CASSLSGTRSYEQYF. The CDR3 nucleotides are TGTGCCAGCAGCTTATCCGGGACGAGGAGCTACGAGCAGTACTTC.

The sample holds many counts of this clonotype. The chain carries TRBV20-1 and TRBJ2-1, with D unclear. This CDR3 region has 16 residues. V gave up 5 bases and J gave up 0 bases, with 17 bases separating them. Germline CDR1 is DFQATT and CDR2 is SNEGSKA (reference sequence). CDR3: CSASPLSISSYNEQFF. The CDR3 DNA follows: TGCAGTGCTTCACCTCTGTCGATAAGCTCCTACAATGAGCAGTTCTTC.

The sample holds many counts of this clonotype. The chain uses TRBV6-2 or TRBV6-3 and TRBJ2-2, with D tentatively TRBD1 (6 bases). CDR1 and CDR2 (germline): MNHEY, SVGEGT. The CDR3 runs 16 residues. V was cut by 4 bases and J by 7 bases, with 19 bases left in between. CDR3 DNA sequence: TGTGCCAGCAGTTCCCTCCCCGCTGGGGGCGGCGGGGAGCTGTTTTTT. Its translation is CASSSLPAGGGGELFF.

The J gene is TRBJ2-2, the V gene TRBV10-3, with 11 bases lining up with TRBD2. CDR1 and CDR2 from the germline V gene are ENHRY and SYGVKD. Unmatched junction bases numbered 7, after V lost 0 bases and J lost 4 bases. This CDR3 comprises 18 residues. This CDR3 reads CAISESGSGRAGTGELFF. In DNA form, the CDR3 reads TGTGCCATCAGTGAGTCGGGTAGCGGGAGGGCCGGCACCGGGGAGCTGTTTTTT.

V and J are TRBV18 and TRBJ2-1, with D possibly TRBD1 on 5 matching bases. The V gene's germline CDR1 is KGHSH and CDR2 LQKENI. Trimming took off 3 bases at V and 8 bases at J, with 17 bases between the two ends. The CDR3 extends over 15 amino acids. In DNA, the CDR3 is TGTGCCAGCTCACCGACGAACAGGTGGTCGGATGAGCAGTTCTTC. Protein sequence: CASSPTNRWSDEQFF.

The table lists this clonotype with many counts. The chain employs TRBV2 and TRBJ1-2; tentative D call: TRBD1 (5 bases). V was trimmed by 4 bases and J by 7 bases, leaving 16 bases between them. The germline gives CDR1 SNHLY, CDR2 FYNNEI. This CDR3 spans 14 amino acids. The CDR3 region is CASSGAGSKTGYTF. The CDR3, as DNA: TGTGCCAGCAGTGGGGCAGGGTCGAAGACTGGCTACACCTTC.

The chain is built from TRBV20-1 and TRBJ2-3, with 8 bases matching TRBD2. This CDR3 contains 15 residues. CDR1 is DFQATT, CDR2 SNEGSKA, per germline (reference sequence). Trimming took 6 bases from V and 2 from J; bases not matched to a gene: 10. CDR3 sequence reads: CSAVNAGGDTDTQYF. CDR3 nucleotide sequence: TGCAGTGCAGTGAATGCGGGGGGCGACACAGATACGCAGTATTTT.

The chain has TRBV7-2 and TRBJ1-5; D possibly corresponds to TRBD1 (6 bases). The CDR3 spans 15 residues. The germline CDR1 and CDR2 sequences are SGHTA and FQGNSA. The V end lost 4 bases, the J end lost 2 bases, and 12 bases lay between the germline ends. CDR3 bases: TGTGCCAGCAGCTCTAGGGGGGTTGGCAATCAGCCCCAGCATTTT. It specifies CASSSRGVGNQPQHF. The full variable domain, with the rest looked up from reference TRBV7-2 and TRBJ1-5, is GAGVSQSPSNKVTEKGKDVELRCDPISGHTALYWYRQSLGQGLEFLIYFQGNSAPDKSGLPSDRFSAERTGGSVSTLTIQRTQQEDSAVYLCASSSRGVGNQPQHFGDGTRLSIL.

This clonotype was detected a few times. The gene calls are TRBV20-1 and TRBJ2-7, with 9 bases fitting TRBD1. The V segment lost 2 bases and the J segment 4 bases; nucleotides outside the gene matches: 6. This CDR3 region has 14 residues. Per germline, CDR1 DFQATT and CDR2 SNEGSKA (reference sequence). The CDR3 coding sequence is TGCAGTGCTAGAAAGGACAGGGGCGGTTACGAGCAGTACTTC. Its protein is CSARKDRGGYEQYF.

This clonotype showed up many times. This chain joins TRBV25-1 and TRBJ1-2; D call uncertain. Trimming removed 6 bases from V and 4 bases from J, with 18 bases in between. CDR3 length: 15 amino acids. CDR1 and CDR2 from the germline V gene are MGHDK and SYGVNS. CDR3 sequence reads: CASSRPGPSIYGYTF. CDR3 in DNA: TGTGCCAGCAGCCGGCCAGGACCGTCCATCTATGGCTACACCTTC.

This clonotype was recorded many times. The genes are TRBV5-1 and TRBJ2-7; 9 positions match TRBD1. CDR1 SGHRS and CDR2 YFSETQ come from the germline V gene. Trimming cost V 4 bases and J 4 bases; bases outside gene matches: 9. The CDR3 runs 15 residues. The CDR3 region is CASSTGQGGRYEQYF. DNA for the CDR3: TGCGCCAGCAGCACGGGACAGGGTGGGAGATACGAGCAGTACTTC. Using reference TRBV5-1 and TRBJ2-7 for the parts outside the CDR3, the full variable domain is KAGVTQTPRYLIKTRGQQVTLSCSPISGHRSVSWYQQTPGQGLQFLFEYFSETQRNKGNFPGRFSGRQFSNSRSEMNVSTLELGDSALYLCASSTGQGGRYEQYFGPGTRLTVT.

This CDR3 reads CASSSEGRDRVRRFF. The CDR3 DNA sequence: TGTGCCAGCAGCTCCGAGGGGCGGGACAGGGTCCGTCGGTTCTTC. The chain joins TRBV11-2 to TRBJ2-1; TRBD1 matches at 9 bases. V was pared by 4 bases and J by 15 bases, with 16 bases of the junction left unmatched. The CDR3 contains 15 residues. CDR1 and CDR2 from the germline V gene are SGHAT and FQNNGV.

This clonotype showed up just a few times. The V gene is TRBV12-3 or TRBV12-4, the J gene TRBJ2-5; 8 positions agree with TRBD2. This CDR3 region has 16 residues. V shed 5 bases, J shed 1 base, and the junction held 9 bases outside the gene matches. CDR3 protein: CASSLWSGGLQETQYF. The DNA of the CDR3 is TGTGCCAGCAGTCTTTGGAGCGGGGGTCTCCAAGAGACCCAGTACTTC.

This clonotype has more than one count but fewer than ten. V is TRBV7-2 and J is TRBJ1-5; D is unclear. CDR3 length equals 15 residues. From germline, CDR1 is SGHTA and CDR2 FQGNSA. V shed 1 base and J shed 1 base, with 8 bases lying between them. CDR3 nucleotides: TGTGCCAGCAGCTTAGAGTTGGGGAGCAATCAGCCCCAGCATTTT. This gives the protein CASSLELGSNQPQHF.

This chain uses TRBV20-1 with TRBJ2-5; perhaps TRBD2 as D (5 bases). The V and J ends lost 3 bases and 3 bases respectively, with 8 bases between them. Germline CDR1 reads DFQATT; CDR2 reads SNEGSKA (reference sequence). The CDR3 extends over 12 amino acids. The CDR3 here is CSASRGEETQYF. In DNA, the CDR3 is TGCAGTGCTAGTCGGGGAGAAGAGACCCAGTACTTC.

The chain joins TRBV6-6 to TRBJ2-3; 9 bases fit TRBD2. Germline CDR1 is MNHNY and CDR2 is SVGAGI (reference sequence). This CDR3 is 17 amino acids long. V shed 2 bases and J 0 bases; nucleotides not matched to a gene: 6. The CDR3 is CASSYTRLADSTDTQYF. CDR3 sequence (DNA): TGTGCCAGCAGTTACACAAGACTAGCGGATAGCACAGATACGCAGTATTTT.

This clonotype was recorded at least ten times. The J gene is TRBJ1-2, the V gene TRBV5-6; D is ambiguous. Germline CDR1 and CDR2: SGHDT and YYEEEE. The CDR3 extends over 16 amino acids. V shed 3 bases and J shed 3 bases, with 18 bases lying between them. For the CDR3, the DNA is TGTGCCAGCAGCTCGACGCCCGACGGGCCTGACTATGGCTACACCTTC. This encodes CASSSTPDGPDYGYTF.

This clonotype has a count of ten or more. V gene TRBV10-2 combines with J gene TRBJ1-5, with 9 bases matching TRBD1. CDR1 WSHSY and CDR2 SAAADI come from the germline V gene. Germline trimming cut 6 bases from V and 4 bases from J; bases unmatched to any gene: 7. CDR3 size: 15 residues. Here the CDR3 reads CASRRDRDVNQPQHF. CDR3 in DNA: TGCGCCAGCAGGAGGGACAGGGACGTAAATCAGCCCCAGCATTTT.

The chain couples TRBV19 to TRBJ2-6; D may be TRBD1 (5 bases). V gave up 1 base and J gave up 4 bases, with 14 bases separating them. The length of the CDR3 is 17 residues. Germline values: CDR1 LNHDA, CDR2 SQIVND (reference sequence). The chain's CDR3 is CASSIAPTGPGANVLTF. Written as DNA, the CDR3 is TGTGCCAGTAGTATAGCCCCCACAGGTCCCGGGGCCAACGTCCTGACTTTC.